This passage covers 19 T cell receptor beta chains from one sample sequenced in a study of blood T cell repertoires in COVID-19. Clones were sequenced by immunoSEQ multiplex PCR, and TCRdb holds only the in-frame ones, with some missing. Here the sample spans roughly 63,000 clones, roughly 74% being singletons. The material sequenced was peripheral blood. These receptors all stem from a woman of 80 years or more with acute or convalescent COVID-19.

This chain joins TRBV25-1 and TRBJ2-7, with D possibly being TRBD1 (6 bases). The CDR3 sequence is 14 residues long. Germline V gives CDR1 MGHDK, CDR2 SYGVNS. V gave up 5 bases and J gave up 3 bases, with 14 bases separating them. CDR3 in DNA: TGTGCCAGCAGTAGACTGGACAGAATCTACGAGCAGTACTTC. Translated, it gives CASSRLDRIYEQYF.

The rearrangement joins TRBV20-1 to TRBJ2-5, with 10 bases fitting TRBD2. The CDR3 consists of 14 residues. In germline, CDR1 is DFQATT, CDR2 SNEGSKA (reference sequence). Trimming at V came to 3 bases and at J to 5 bases, leaving 6 bases not matched to a gene. The chain's CDR3 is CSASTAGGGETQYF. CDR3 DNA sequence: TGCAGTGCTAGTACAGCGGGAGGGGGGGAGACCCAGTACTTC.

There are a few counts of this clone. The chain recombines TRBV28 with TRBJ1-1; no clear D. The CDR3 covers 11 residues. Trimming cost V 5 bases and J 5 bases, with 6 bases left between them. CDR1 is MDHEN and CDR2 is SYDVKM in the germline V gene. In DNA, the CDR3 is TGTGCCAGCAGTGTGAGTACTGAAGCTTTCTTT. Residues: CASSVSTEAFF.

The rearrangement links TRBV3-1 (or the pseudogene TRBV3-2) to TRBJ1-6; D remains ambiguous. Trimming stripped 5 bases from V and 3 bases from J, with 11 bases between. Germline V gives CDR1 LGHDT, CDR2 YNNKEL (reference sequence). CDR3 length equals 15 residues. The CDR3 coding sequence is TGTGCCAGCAGCTTTCTCCGGGACTATAATTCACCCCTCCACTTT. It yields the protein CASSFLRDYNSPLHF.

V gene TRBV5-1 combines with J gene TRBJ2-5; 7 nucleotides agree with TRBD2. The CDR3 contains 15 residues. J was trimmed by 2 bases and V by 4 bases; bases with no gene match: 8. Looked up from germline, CDR1 is SGHRS and CDR2 is YFSETQ. CDR3 bases: TGCGCCAGCAGCGAAGAAGCGGGACTGCAAGAGACCCAGTACTTC. Translating it yields CASSEEAGLQETQYF.

In nucleotides, the CDR3 is TGTGCCAGCAGTCTTATTACCGGGACAGGGAGGAACGAGCAGTACTTC. Its protein product is CASSLITGTGRNEQYF. The V call is TRBV28, the J call TRBJ2-7; 9 bases fit TRBD1. This CDR3 is 16 amino acids long. Germline lookup yields CDR1 MDHEN and CDR2 SYDVKM. The junction had 13 bases not matched to a gene; V was cut back by 5 bases and J by 5 bases.

The chain has TRBV18 and TRBJ1-4; 9 nucleotides match TRBD1. V trimming: 4 bases; J trimming: 7 bases; junction bases outside the gene matches: 4. The CDR3 totals 14 residues. Germline lookup yields CDR1 KGHSH and CDR2 LQKENI. CDR3 in DNA: TGTGCCAGCTCACGACAGGGGGGTCCTGAAAAACTGTTTTTT. Its protein is CASSRQGGPEKLFF.

DNA of the CDR3: TGTGCCAGCAGCGCGGACAGGGGGCCCTACAATGAGCAGTTCTTC. Translating gives CASSADRGPYNEQFF. The chain combines TRBV7-2 with TRBJ2-1; TRBD1 matches at 11 bases. CDR3 length equals 15 residues. With V trimmed by 5 bases and J by 2 bases, 2 bases remained unmatched. The germline gives CDR1 SGHTA, CDR2 FQGNSA. Full variable domain (outside the CDR3, taken from reference TRBV7-2 and TRBJ2-1): GAGVSQSPSNKVTEKGKDVELRCDPISGHTALYWYRQSLGQGLEFLIYFQGNSAPDKSGLPSDRFSAERTGGSVSTLTIQRTQQEDSAVYLCASSADRGPYNEQFFGPGTRLTVL.

This clone was recorded once. The CDR3 reads CAIRGSGSYGYTF. In DNA form, the CDR3 reads TGTGCCATCAGAGGATCAGGCTCCTATGGCTACACCTTC. J is TRBJ1-2 and V is TRBV10-3, with no clear D. V was cut by 6 bases and J by 4 bases, with 12 bases left in between. The CDR3 spans 13 residues. CDR1 is ENHRY and CDR2 is SYGVKD in the germline V gene.

The chain carries TRBV19 and TRBJ2-3; 11 bases are shared with TRBD2. CDR1 is LNHDA and CDR2 is SQIVND in the germline V gene (reference sequence). CDR3 length: 15 amino acids. Trimming took 6 bases from V and 3 from J; bases not matched to a gene: 5. The CDR3 sequence: CASREIAGGTDTQYF. CDR3 bases: TGTGCCAGTAGAGAGATAGCGGGAGGGACAGATACGCAGTATTTT. Variable domain in full (rest from reference TRBV19 and TRBJ2-3): DGGITQSPKYLFRKEGQNVTLSCEQNLNHDAMYWYRQDPGQGLRLIYYSQIVNDFQKGDIAEGYSVSREKKESFPLTVTSAQKNPTAFYLCASREIAGGTDTQYFGPGTRLTVL.

The chain is built from TRBV5-1 and TRBJ2-7; TRBD1 aligns across 7 bases. Per the germline V gene, CDR1 is SGHRS and CDR2 is YFSETQ. The V and J ends lost 0 bases and 3 bases, in that order; junction bases with no gene match: 9. This CDR3 spans 16 amino acids. CDR3 sequence (DNA): TGCGCCAGCAGCTTGGGGCCCGGACAGGATGGCTACGAGCAGTACTTC. It yields the protein CASSLGPGQDGYEQYF.

There are a few counts of this clone. The gene calls are TRBV5-4 and TRBJ1-3; 8 bases map to TRBD1. The CDR3 runs 14 residues. Germline V gene sequence: CDR1 SGHNT, CDR2 YYREEE (reference sequence). V was pared by 2 bases and J by 4 bases, with 2 bases of the junction left unmatched. The CDR3 DNA reads as TGTGCCAGCAGCTTTCAGGGGGCAGGAAACACCATATATTTT. The encoded protein is CASSFQGAGNTIYF.

The chain combines TRBV7-9 with TRBJ2-5, with 7 bases identical to TRBD2. This CDR3 region has 17 residues. Trimming at V came to 1 base and at J to 0 bases, leaving 8 bases not matched to a gene. Looked up from germline, CDR1 is SEHNR and CDR2 is FQNEAQ (reference sequence). CDR3 DNA sequence: TGTGCCAGCAGCTTAGTAGGTCGCGGGAGAGACCAAGAGACCCAGTACTTC. Its translation is CASSLVGRGRDQETQYF. The complete variable domain, with remaining parts taken from reference TRBV7-9 and TRBJ2-5, reads DTGVSQNPRHKITKRGQNVTFRCDPISEHNRLYWYRQTLGQGPEFLTYFQNEAQLEKSRLLSDRFSAERPKGSFSTLEIQRTEQGDSAMYLCASSLVGRGRDQETQYFGPGTRLLVL.

This clone has only a few counts. This chain joins TRBV2 and TRBJ1-5, with a possible D match to TRBD1 (5 bases). The germline V gene has CDR1 SNHLY and CDR2 FYNNEI. The CDR3 contains 13 residues. V was cut by 1 base and J by 11 bases, with 12 bases left in between. CDR3 amino acids: CASSEGSVTAQHF. In DNA form, the CDR3 reads TGTGCCAGCAGTGAAGGGTCAGTGACAGCCCAGCATTTT.

The chain has TRBV5-1 and TRBJ2-1, with D maybe TRBD1 (5 bases). This CDR3 has 12 residues. The ends were cut back, 3 bases at V and 8 bases at J, with 9 bases in the middle. Germline CDR1 and CDR2: SGHRS and YFSETQ. Written as DNA, the CDR3 is TGCGCCAGCAGCTCCCAAGGGGATGAGCAGTTCTTC. It specifies CASSSQGDEQFF.

The chain links TRBV7-2 to TRBJ1-5; D uncertain. CDR3 length: 14 residues. V was shortened by 10 bases and J by 1 base, with 14 bases between the two germline ends. Looked up from germline, CDR1 is SGHTA and CDR2 is FQGNSA. This chain's CDR3 is CATTDPGSNQPQHF. DNA for the CDR3: TGTGCCACCACGGACCCGGGAAGCAATCAGCCCCAGCATTTT.

This clone was observed a handful of times. One junction end does not reproduce the germline sequence, and a read error may be involved. The V gene is TRBV18, the J gene TRBJ1-2; TRBD1 matches at 8 bases. CDR1 and CDR2 from the germline V gene are KGHSH and LQKENI. The CDR3 is 13 residues long. DNA for the CDR3: TGTGCCAGCTCACTCGAAGGGGTCAGGGGGCACCTCTTC. This sequence encodes CASSLEGVRGHLF.

The V and J genes are TRBV7-3 and TRBJ2-5; unclear D gene. The CDR3 spans 14 residues. V lost 2 bases to trimming and J lost 4 bases, with 11 bases between them. Germline values: CDR1 SGHTA, CDR2 FQGTGA. The CDR3, as DNA: TGTGCCAGCAGCTTAGGGCCCACGCGAGAGACCCAGTACTTC. This sequence encodes CASSLGPTRETQYF.

J is TRBJ2-1 and V is TRBV7-2; TRBD2 is a possible D gene (6 bases). The CDR3 has 15 residues. Germline V CDR1 and CDR2: SGHTA, FQGNSA. V was trimmed by 0 bases and J by 2 bases, leaving 8 bases between them. CDR3 sequence reads: CASSLAGGPYNEQFF. CDR3 DNA sequence: TGTGCCAGCAGCTTAGCAGGAGGGCCCTACAATGAGCAGTTCTTC.